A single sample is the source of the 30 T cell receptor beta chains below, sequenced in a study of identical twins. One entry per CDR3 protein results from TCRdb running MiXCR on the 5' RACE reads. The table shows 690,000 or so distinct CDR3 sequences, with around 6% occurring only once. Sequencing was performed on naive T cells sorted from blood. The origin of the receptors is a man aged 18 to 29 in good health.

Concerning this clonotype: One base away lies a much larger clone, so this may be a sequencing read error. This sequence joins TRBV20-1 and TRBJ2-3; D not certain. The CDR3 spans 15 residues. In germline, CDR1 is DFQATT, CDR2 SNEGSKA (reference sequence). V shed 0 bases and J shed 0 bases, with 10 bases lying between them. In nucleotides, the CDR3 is TGCAGTGCTAGAGATAGCTCGATGAGCACAGATACGCAGTATTTT. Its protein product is CSARDSSMSTDTQYF.

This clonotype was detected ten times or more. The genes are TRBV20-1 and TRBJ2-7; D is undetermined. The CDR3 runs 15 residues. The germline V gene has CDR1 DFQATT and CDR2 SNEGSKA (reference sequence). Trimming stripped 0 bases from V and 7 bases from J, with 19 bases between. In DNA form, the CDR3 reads TGCAGTGCTAGAGATCCTGGGGTACCCCTCCCGGAGCAGTACTTC. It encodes CSARDPGVPLPEQYF.

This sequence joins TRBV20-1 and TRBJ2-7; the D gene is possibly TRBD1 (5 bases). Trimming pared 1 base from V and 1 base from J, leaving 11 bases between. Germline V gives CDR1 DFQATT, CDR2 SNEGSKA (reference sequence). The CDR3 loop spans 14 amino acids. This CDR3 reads CSARAVRQSYEQYF. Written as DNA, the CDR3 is TGCAGTGCTAGAGCGGTAAGACAGTCCTACGAGCAGTACTTC.

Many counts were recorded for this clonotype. CDR3: CASSPLAGGDTGELFF. CDR3 coding DNA: TGCGCCAGCAGCCCTTTAGCGGGAGGCGACACCGGGGAGCTGTTTTTT. The rearrangement joins TRBV4-3 to TRBJ2-2; 10 bases are shared with TRBD2. From germline, CDR1 is LGHNA and CDR2 YSLEER. Trimming took 4 bases from V and 3 from J; bases not matched to a gene: 5. The CDR3 is 16 residues long.

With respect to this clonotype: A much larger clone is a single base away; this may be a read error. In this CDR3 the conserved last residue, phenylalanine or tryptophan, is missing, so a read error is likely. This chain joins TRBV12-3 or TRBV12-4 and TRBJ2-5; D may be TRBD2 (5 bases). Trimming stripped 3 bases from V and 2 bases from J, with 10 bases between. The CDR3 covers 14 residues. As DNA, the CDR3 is TGTGCCAGCAGTTTCCGGACTGGTCAAGAGACCCAGTACTAC. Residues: CASSFRTGQETQYY.

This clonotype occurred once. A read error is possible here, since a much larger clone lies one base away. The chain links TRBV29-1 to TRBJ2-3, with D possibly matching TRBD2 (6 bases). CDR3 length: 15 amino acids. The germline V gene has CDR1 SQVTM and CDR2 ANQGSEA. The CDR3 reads CSVVFPGAGTDTQNF. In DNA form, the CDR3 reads TGCAGCGTTGTATTTCCGGGAGCAGGCACAGATACGCAGAATTTT.

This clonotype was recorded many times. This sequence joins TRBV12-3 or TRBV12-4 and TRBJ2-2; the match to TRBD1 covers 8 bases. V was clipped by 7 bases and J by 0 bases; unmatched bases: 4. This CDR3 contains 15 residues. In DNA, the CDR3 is TGTGCCAGCACACAGGGGGGCGCGAACACCGGGGAGCTGTTTTTT. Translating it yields CASTQGGANTGELFF.

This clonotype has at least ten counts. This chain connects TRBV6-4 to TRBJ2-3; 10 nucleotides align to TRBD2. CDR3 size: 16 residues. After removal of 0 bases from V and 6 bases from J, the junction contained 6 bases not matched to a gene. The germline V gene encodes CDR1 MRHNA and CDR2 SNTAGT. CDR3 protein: CASSDSSSGSPDTQYF. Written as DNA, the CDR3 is TGTGCCAGCAGTGACTCGTCTAGCGGGAGCCCCGATACGCAGTATTTT.

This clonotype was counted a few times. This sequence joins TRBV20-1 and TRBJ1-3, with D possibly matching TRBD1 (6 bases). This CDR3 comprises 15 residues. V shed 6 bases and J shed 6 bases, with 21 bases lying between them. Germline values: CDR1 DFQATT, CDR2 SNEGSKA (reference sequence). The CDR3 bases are TGCAGTGCCGGGGGGCAGGGACAAGGCGAAAACACCATATATTTT. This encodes CSAGGQGQGENTIYF.

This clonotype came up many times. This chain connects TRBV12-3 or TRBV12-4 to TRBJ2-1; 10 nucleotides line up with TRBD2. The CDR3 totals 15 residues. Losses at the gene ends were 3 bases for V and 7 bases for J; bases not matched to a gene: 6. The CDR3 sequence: CASSFPSGGGNEQFF. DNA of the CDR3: TGTGCCAGCAGTTTCCCGAGCGGGGGGGGGAATGAGCAGTTCTTC.

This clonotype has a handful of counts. CDR3 nucleotide sequence: TGTGCCACCGGTGTTGGAGGGGGGACAGATACGCAGTATTTT. This translates into CATGVGGGTDTQYF. The V call is TRBV15, the J call TRBJ2-3, with D perhaps assigned TRBD1 or TRBD2 (6 bases each). CDR1 and CDR2 (germline): LNHNV, YYDKDF (reference sequence). This CDR3 comprises 14 residues. Trimming cost V 8 bases and J 3 bases, with 15 bases left between them.

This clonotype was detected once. DNA of the CDR3: TGCAGCGTTACAGGTCCCATGAACACTGAAGCTTTCTTT. Translating it yields CSVTGPMNTEAFF. The chain couples TRBV29-1 to TRBJ1-1, with D possibly TRBD1 on 5 matching bases. The CDR3 covers 13 residues. In germline, CDR1 is SQVTM, CDR2 ANQGSEA. Trimming removed 5 bases from V and 0 bases from J, with 10 bases in between.

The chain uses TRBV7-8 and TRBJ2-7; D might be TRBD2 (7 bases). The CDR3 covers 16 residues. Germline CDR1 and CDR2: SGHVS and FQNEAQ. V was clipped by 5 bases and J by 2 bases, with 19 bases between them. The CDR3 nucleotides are TGTGCCAGCAGCCCTTCCGGGGGGCGAGGGACCTACGAGCAGTACTTC. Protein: CASSPSGGRGTYEQYF.

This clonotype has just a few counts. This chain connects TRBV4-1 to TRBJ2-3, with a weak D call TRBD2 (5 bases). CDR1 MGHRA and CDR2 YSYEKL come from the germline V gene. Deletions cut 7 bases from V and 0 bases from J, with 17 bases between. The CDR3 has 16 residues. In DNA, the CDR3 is TGCGCCAGCACGTCCCCGACGAGGGCTAGCACAGATACGCAGTATTTT. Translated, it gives CASTSPTRASTDTQYF.

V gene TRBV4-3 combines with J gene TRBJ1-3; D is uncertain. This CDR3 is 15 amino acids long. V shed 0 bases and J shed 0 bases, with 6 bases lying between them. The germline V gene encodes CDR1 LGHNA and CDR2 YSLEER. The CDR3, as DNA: TGCGCCAGCAGCCAAGATACGAGCTCTGGAAACACCATATATTTT. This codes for CASSQDTSSGNTIYF.

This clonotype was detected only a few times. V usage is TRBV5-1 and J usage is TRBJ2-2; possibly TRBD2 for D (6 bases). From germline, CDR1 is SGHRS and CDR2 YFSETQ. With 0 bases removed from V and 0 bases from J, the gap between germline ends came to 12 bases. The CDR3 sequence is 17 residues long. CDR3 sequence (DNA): TGCGCCAGCAGCTTGGCCAGGCTAGCGACGAACACCGGGGAGCTGTTTTTT. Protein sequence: CASSLARLATNTGELFF.

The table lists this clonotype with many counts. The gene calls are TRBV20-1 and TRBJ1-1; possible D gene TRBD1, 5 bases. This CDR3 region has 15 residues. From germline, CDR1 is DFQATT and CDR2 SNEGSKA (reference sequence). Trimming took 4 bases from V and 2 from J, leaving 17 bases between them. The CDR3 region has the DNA TGCAGTGCTATGGGACTTGGGCTGCCCAACACTGAAGCTTTCTTT. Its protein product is CSAMGLGLPNTEAFF.

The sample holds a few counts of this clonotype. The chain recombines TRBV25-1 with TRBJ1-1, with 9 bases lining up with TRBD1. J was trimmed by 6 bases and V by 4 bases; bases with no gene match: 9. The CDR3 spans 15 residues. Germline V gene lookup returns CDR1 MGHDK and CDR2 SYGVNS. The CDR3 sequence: CASSAPGQGLAEAFF. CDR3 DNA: TGTGCCAGCAGTGCCCCGGGACAGGGTTTGGCTGAAGCTTTCTTT.

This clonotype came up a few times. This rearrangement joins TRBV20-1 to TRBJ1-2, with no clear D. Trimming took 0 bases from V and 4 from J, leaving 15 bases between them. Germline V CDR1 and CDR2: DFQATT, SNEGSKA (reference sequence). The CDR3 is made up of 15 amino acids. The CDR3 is CSARDLGGSGYGYTF. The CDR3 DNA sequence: TGCAGTGCTAGAGATCTTGGCGGGTCTGGCTATGGCTACACCTTC.

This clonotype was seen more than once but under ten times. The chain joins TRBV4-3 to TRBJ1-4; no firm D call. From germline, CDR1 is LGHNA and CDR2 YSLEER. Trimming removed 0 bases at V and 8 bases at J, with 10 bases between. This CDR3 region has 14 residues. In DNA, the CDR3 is TGCGCCAGCAGCCAAGAAGACGCAAGCGAAAAACTGTTTTTT. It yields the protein CASSQEDASEKLFF.

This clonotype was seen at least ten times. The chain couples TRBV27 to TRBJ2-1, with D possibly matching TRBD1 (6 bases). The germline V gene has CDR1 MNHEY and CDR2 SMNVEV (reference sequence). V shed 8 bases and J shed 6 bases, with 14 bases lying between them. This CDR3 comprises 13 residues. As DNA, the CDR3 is TGTGCCAGCGCAAACGGACAGCTCAATGAGCAGTTCTTC. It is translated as CASANGQLNEQFF.

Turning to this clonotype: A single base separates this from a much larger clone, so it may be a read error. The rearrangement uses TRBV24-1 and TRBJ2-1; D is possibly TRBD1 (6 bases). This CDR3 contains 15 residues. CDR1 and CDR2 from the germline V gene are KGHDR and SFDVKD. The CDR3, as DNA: TGTGCCACCAGTGACCTACAGGGCTACGACAATGAGCATTTCTTC. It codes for CATSDLQGYDNEHFF.

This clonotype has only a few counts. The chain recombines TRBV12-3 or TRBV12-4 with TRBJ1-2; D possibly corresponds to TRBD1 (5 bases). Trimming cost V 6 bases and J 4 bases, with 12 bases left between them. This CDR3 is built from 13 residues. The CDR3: CASSQTGFYGYTF. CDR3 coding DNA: TGTGCCAGCAGCCAAACAGGTTTCTATGGCTACACCTTC.

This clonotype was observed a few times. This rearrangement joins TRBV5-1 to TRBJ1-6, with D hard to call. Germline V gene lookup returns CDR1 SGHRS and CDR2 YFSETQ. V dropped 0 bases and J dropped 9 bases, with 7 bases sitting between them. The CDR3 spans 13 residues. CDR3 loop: CASSLDGFSPLHF. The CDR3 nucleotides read TGCGCCAGCAGCTTGGATGGGTTTTCACCCCTCCACTTT.

In DNA form, the CDR3 reads TGCAGTGCTAGAGATCATCTGCTCGCGGAACACTACAATGAGCAGTTCTTC. Amino acid sequence: CSARDHLLAEHYNEQFF. The chain couples TRBV20-1 to TRBJ2-1, with unresolved D. Trimming cost V 0 bases and J 3 bases, with 18 bases left between them. The CDR3 is 17 amino acids. CDR1 is DFQATT, CDR2 SNEGSKA, per germline (reference sequence).

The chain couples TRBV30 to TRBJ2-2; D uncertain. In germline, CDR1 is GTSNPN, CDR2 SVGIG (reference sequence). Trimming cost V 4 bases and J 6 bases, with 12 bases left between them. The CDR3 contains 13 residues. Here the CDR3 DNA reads TGTGCCTGGAAGGTCGTCCTCGCCGGGGAGCTGTTTTTT. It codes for CAWKVVLAGELFF. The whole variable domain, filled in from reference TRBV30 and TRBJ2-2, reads SQTIHQWPATLVQPVGSPLSLECTVEGTSNPNLYWYRQAAGRGLQLLFYSVGIGQISSEVPQNLSASRPQDRQFILSSKKLLLSDSGFYLCAWKVVLAGELFFGEGSRLTVL.

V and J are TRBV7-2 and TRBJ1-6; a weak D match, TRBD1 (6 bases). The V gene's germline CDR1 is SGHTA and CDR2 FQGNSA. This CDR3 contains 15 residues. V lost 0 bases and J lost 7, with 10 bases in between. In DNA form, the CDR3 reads TGTGCCAGCAGCTTAGCGTCAGGGGTCAATTCACCCCTCCACTTT. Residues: CASSLASGVNSPLHF.

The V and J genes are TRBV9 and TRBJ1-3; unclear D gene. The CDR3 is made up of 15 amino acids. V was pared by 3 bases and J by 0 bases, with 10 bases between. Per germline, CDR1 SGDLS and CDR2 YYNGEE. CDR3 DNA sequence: TGTGCCAGCAGCGAAGGTACATTCTCTGGAAACACCATATATTTT. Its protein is CASSEGTFSGNTIYF.

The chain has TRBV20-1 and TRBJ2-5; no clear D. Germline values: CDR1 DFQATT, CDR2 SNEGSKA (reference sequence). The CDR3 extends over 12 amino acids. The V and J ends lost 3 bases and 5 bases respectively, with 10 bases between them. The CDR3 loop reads CSASPESETQYF. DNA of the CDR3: TGCAGTGCTAGCCCCGAGAGTGAGACCCAGTACTTC.

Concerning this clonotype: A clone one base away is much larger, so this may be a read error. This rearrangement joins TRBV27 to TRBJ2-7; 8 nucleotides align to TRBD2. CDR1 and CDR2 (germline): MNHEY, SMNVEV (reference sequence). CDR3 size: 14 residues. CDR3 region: CASSSSGSAYERYF. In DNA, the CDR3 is TGTGCCAGCAGTAGCAGCGGGAGCGCGTACGAGCGGTACTTC.